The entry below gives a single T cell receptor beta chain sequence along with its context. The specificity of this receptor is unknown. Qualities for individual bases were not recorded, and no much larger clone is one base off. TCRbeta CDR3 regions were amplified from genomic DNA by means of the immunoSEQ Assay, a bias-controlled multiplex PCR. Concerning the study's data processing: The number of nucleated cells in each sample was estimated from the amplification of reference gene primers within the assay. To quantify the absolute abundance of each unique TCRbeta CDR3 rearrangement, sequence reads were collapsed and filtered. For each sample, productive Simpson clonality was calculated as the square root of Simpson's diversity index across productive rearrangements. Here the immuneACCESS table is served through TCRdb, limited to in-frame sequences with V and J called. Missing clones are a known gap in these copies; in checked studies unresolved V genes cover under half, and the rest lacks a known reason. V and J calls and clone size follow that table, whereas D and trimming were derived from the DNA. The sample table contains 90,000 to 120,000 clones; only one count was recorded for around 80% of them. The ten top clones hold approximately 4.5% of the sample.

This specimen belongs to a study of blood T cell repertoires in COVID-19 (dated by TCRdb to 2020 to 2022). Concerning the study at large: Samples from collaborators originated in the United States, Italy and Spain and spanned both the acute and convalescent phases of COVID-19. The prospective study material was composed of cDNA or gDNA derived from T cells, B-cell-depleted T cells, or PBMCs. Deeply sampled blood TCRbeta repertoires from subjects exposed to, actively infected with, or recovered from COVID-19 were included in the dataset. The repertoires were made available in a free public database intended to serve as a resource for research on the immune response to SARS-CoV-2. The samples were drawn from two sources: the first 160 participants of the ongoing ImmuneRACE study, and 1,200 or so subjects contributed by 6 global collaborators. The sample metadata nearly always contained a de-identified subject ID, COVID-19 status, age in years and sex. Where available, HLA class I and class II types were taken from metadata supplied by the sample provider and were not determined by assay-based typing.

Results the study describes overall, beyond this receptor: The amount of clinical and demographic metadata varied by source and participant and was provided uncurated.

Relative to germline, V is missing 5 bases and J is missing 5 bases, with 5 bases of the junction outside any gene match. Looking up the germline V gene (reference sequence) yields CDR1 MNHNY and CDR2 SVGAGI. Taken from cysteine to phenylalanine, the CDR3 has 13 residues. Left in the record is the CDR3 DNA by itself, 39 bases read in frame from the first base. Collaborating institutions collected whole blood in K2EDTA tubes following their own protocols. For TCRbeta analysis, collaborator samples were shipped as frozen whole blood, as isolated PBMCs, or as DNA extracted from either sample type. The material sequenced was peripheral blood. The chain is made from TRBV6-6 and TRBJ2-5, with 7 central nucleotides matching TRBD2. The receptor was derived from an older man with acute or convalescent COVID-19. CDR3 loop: CASSMAGVETQYF. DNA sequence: TGTGCCAGCAGTATGGCGGGGGTCGAGACCCAGTACTTC.